This is a list of T cell receptor beta chains from one sample in a study of blood T cell repertoires in COVID-19. Repertoires were generated with immunoSEQ multiplex PCR, while TCRdb's copy carries only in-frame clones and drops some. Among 100,000 to 150,000 clones, roughly 90% were seen once, and the ten largest hold more than 15%. Sample: peripheral blood. These receptor sequences come from a middle-aged man with active or convalescent COVID-19. The CDR3 runs from the conserved cysteine through the conserved F or W. The D gene is left open where the match is weak. Clone size is given for some rows only: seen once, a few or many times, or a class if the clone is expanded.

>-|TRBJ1-1|-|TRBV4-3|15
CASSQWTASNTEAFF
TGCGCCAGCAGCCAATGGACAGCTTCGAACACTGAAGCTTTCTTT
>-|TRBJ1-4|-|TRBV7-2|15
CASSQTGQHNEKLFF
TGTGCCAGCAGCCAAACAGGACAGCATAATGAAAAACTGTTTTTT
>-|TRBJ2-1|-|TRBV18|14
CASSPSATNQGVFF
TGTGCCAGCTCACCATCCGCGACAAACCAGGGCGTATTCTTC
>-|TRBJ1-1|-|TRBV7-9|15
CASSRSGTSNTEAFF
TGTGCCAGCAGCCGATCCGGGACATCGAACACTGAAGCTTTCTTT
>-|TRBJ1-5|-|TRBV2|13
CASGPVGNQPQHF
TGTGCCAGCGGCCCCGTGGGCAATCAGCCCCAGCATTTT
>TRBD2|TRBJ2-3|few|TRBV3-1/TRBV3-2|17
CASSTRLAGGSPDTQYF
TGTGCCAGCAGCACCCGACTAGCGGGAGGGTCGCCAGATACGCAGTATTTT
>TRBD1|TRBJ1-3|-|TRBV10-3|15
CAINPTGPAGNTIYF
TGTGCCATCAACCCGACAGGGCCCGCTGGAAACACCATATATTTT
>-|TRBJ2-1|-|TRBV9|14
CASSVATKSGEQFF
TGTGCCAGCAGCGTAGCTACAAAGAGCGGGGAGCAGTTCTTC
>-|TRBJ2-3|-|TRBV2|14
CASRSGGQTDTQYF
TGTGCCAGCAGGTCCGGGGGGCAGACAGATACGCAGTATTTT
>-|TRBJ1-5|few|TRBV19|15
CASSTADRLNQPQHF
TGTGCCAGTAGTACCGCAGACAGACTCAATCAGCCCCAGCATTTT
>-|TRBJ2-1|-|TRBV11-2|14
CASSLGGTYNEQFF
TGTGCCAGCAGCTTAGGCGGAACCTACAATGAGCAGTTCTTC
>TRBD2|TRBJ2-7|-|TRBV2|20
CASRGGRSVKAGGVSYEQYF
TGTGCCAGCAGGGGAGGGCGCAGCGTCAAGGCGGGGGGCGTTTCCTACGAGCAGTACTTC
>-|TRBJ2-1|-|TRBV18|15
CASSTRGNRDNEQFF
TGTGCCAGCTCCACGAGGGGTAACAGGGACAATGAGCAGTTCTTC
>TRBD1|TRBJ1-6|few|TRBV18|14
CASSRDRGNSPLHF
TGTGCCAGCTCACGGGACAGGGGTAATTCACCCCTCCACTTT
>-|TRBJ1-2|-|TRBV6-5|13
CASSPPGEIGYTF
TGTGCCAGCAGTCCCCCAGGGGAGATTGGCTACACCTTC
>TRBD1|TRBJ1-4|few|TRBV23-1|14
CASHHRGNNEKLFF
TGCGCCAGCCATCACAGGGGAAATAATGAAAAACTGTTTTTT
>TRBD1|TRBJ1-6|-|TRBV10-1|14
CASRLQGADSPLHF
TGCGCCAGCCGTTTACAGGGGGCGGACTCACCCCTCCACTTT
>-|TRBJ2-7|-|TRBV21-1|16
CASSKAPGQGFYEQYF
TGTGCCAGCAGCAAAGCCCCGGGACAGGGGTTCTACGAGCAGTACTTC